The 13 T cell receptor beta chains below come from one sample, sequenced in a study of T-cell memory formation after mild COVID-19. Using its own MiXCR run on the 5' RACE reads, TCRdb lists one record per CDR3 protein. The table records about 400,000 distinct CDR3 sequences, more than 20% of them present only once. The material sequenced was PBMCs or a T cell subset sorted from them (not recorded which). The receptors stem from an adult woman who had mild COVID-19 (a few samples of this study predate the infection). Cell type and time point are not known.

This chain connects TRBV29-1 to TRBJ2-2; weak D call: TRBD2 (5 bases). Between the trimmed V and J ends, which lost 3 bases and 3 bases, there was a span of 8 bases. The CDR3 spans 13 residues. Germline lookup yields CDR1 SQVTM and CDR2 ANQGSEA. The CDR3 reads CSVDAEDTGELFF. In DNA form, the CDR3 reads TGCAGCGTTGACGCGGAGGACACCGGGGAGCTGTTTTTT.

This chain uses TRBV4-1 with TRBJ2-7, with no clear D. CDR1 is MGHRA, CDR2 YSYEKL, per germline. The germline V and J ends were trimmed by 3 bases and 0 bases, with 9 bases remaining between them. This CDR3 region has 14 residues. Here the CDR3 DNA reads TGCGCCAGCAGCCAGGTACCCAGCTCCTACGAGCAGTACTTC. This gives the protein CASSQVPSSYEQYF.

This clonotype showed up just a few times. This sequence joins TRBV7-8 and TRBJ1-3; 7 bases are a match to TRBD1. This CDR3 comprises 20 residues. From germline, CDR1 is SGHVS and CDR2 FQNEAQ. The trim removed 5 bases at V and 0 bases at J, leaving 19 bases unmatched. CDR3 loop: CASSPGLDRAKLSSGNTIYF. The CDR3 region has the DNA TGTGCCAGCAGCCCGGGGCTAGACAGGGCGAAGCTCAGCTCTGGAAACACCATATATTTT.

This chain joins TRBV6-2 or TRBV6-3 and TRBJ2-1; D unclear. Trimming took 7 bases from V and 6 from J, leaving 13 bases between them. Germline CDR1 and CDR2: MNHEY and SVGEGT. The CDR3 totals 13 residues. The CDR3 bases are TGTGCCAGCAACGATGGGTTTTTCAATGAGCAGTTCTTC. This encodes CASNDGFFNEQFF.

At least ten counts were recorded for this clonotype. This chain uses TRBV4-1 with TRBJ2-3, with 9 bases lining up with TRBD1. Trimming removed 3 bases from V and 2 bases from J; junction bases left unmatched: 9. CDR3 length: 17 amino acids. In germline, CDR1 is MGHRA, CDR2 YSYEKL. The CDR3 region is CASSHGGGTGYTDTQYF. CDR3 DNA: TGCGCCAGCAGCCACGGGGGAGGGACAGGGTACACAGATACGCAGTATTTT.

The CDR3 protein is CASSLTAPRGYGYTF. The CDR3 DNA sequence: TGTGCCAGCAGTTTGACGGCTCCCCGTGGATATGGCTACACCTTC. This chain joins TRBV27 and TRBJ1-2; no clear D. The CDR3 extends over 15 amino acids. In germline, CDR1 is MNHEY, CDR2 SMNVEV (reference sequence). The V and J ends lost 3 bases and 5 bases respectively, with 16 bases between them.

The table lists this clonotype with a few counts. This rearrangement joins TRBV5-6 to TRBJ2-7, with TRBD2 matching 9 bases. Germline CDR1 and CDR2: SGHDT and YYEEEE. The CDR3 has 16 amino acids. Trimming cost V 2 bases and J 7 bases; bases outside gene matches: 13. The CDR3 sequence: CASSFSSGSHSWEQYF. CDR3 coding DNA: TGTGCCAGCAGCTTCAGTAGCGGGAGTCATTCTTGGGAGCAGTACTTC. The variable domain in full, with the rest retrieved from reference TRBV5-6 and TRBJ2-7, is DAGVTQSPTHLIKTRGQQVTLRCSPKSGHDTVSWYQQALGQGPQFIFQYYEEEERQRGNFPDRFSGHQFPNYSSELNVNALLLGDSALYLCASSFSSGSHSWEQYFGPGTRLTVT.

The rearrangement joins TRBV7-2 to TRBJ1-1; TRBD1 might be the D (5 bases). Germline lookup yields CDR1 SGHTA and CDR2 FQGNSA. V lost 1 base to trimming and J lost 1 base, with 13 bases between them. The CDR3 contains 16 residues. The CDR3 loop is CASSLEPGRANTEAFF. The DNA of the CDR3 is TGTGCCAGCAGCTTAGAACCGGGACGGGCGAACACTGAAGCTTTCTTT.

The chain uses TRBV20-1 and TRBJ1-2, with 8 bases lining up with TRBD1. With V trimmed by 3 bases and J by 2 bases, 8 bases remained unmatched. This CDR3 comprises 15 residues. Germline V CDR1 and CDR2: DFQATT, SNEGSKA (reference sequence). The CDR3 nucleotides are TGCAGTGCTAGGGGAGGGTGGACAGGGAACTATGGCTACACCTTC. This sequence encodes CSARGGWTGNYGYTF.

The chain has TRBV30 and TRBJ2-7, with D tentatively TRBD1 (5 bases). This CDR3 is 13 amino acids long. The germline gives CDR1 GTSNPN, CDR2 SVGIG (reference sequence). V shed 2 bases and J shed 7 bases, with 15 bases lying between them. Written as DNA, the CDR3 is TGTGCCTGGAGTTTCCAGGGTAATGGGGAGCAGTACTTC. This translates into CAWSFQGNGEQYF.

The chain combines TRBV7-2 with TRBJ1-6; 7 positions agree with TRBD1. The length of the CDR3 is 17 residues. CDR1 SGHTA and CDR2 FQGNSA come from the germline V gene. V trimming: 4 bases; J trimming: 8 bases; junction bases outside the gene matches: 14. Here the CDR3 DNA reads TGTGCCAGCAGCTCCGAGAGGGGGCGAATCGGGGATTCACCCCTCCACTTT. This gives the protein CASSSERGRIGDSPLHF.

This clonotype was observed many times. V is TRBV29-1 and J is TRBJ2-7; the match to TRBD2 covers 12 bases. The CDR3 runs to 16 residues. The junction had 11 bases not matched to a gene; V was cut back by 5 bases and J by 3 bases. In germline, CDR1 is SQVTM, CDR2 ANQGSEA. CDR3 loop: CSVPKGGTSGHYEQYF. Written as DNA, the CDR3 is TGCAGCGTTCCAAAGGGAGGGACTAGCGGGCACTACGAGCAGTACTTC.

This clonotype was seen just once. This chain joins TRBV18 and TRBJ2-7, with D possibly being TRBD2 (5 bases). The CDR3 is 14 amino acids. From germline, CDR1 is KGHSH and CDR2 LQKENI. With 2 bases removed from V and 0 bases from J, the gap between germline ends came to 8 bases. The CDR3 loop reads CASSPGETSYEQYF. The CDR3 DNA reads as TGTGCCAGCTCACCAGGGGAGACCTCCTACGAGCAGTACTTC. The full variable domain, its missing parts supplied by reference TRBV18 and TRBJ2-7, is NAGVMQNPRHLVRRRGQEARLRCSPMKGHSHVYWYRQLPEEGLKFMVYLQKENIIDESGMPKERFSAEFPKEGPSILRIQQVVRGDSAAYFCASSPGETSYEQYFGPGTRLTVT.